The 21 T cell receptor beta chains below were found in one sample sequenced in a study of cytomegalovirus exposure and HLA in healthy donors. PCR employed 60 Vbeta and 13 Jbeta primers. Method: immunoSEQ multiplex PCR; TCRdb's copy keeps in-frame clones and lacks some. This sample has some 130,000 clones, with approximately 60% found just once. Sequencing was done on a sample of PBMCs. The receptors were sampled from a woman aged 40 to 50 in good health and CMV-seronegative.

This CDR3 is CASSHLSGTGSYEQYF. The CDR3 DNA sequence: TGCGCCAGCAGCCATCTCTCTGGGACAGGGTCCTACGAGCAGTACTTC. This chain links TRBV4-1 with TRBJ2-7, with 9 bases fitting TRBD1. J gave up 1 base and V 3 bases, and 7 bases lay outside the gene matches. CDR1 is MGHRA and CDR2 is YSYEKL in the germline V gene. The CDR3 spans 16 residues.

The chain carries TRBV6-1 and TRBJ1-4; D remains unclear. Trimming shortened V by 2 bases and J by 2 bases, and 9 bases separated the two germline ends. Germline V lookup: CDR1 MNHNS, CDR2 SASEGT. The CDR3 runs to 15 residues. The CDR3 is CASSELLSTNEKLFF. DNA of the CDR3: TGTGCCAGCAGTGAACTATTAAGTACTAATGAAAAACTGTTTTTT.

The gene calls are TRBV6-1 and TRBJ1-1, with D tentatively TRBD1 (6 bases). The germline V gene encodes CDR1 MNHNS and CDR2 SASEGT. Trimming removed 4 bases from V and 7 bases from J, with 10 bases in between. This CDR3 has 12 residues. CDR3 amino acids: CASSVGQFEAFF. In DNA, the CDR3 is TGTGCCAGCAGTGTTGGACAGTTTGAAGCTTTCTTT.

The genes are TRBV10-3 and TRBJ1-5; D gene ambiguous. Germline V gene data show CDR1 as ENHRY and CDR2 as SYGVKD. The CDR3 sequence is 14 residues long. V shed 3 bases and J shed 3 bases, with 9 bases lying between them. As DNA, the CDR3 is TGTGCCATCAGTGATCCCGGGGTCAATCAGCCCCAGCATTTT. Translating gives CAISDPGVNQPQHF.

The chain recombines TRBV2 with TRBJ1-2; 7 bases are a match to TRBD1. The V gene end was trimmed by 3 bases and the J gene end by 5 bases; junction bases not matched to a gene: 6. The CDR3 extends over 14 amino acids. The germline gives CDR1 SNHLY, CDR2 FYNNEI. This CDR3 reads CASSDQGGRYGYTF. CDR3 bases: TGTGCCAGCAGTGATCAGGGGGGCAGATATGGCTACACCTTC.

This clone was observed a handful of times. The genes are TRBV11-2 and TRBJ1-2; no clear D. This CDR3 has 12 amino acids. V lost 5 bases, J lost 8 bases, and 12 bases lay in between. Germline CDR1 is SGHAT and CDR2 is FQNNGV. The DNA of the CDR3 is TGTGCCAGCAGCCGCCTTCTAGGCGGCTACACCTTC. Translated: CASSRLLGGYTF. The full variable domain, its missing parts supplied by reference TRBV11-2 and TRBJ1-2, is EAGVAQSPRYKIIEKRQSVAFWCNPISGHATLYWYQQILGQGPKLLIQFQNNGVVDDSQLPKDRFSAERLKGVDSTLKIQPAKLEDSAVYLCASSRLLGGYTFGSGTRLTVV.

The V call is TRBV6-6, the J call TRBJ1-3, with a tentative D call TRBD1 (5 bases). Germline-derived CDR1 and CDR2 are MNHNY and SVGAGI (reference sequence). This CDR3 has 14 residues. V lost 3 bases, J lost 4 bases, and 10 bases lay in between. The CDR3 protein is CASSYRREGNTIYF. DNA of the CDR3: TGTGCCAGCAGTTATCGCAGGGAAGGAAACACCATATATTTT.

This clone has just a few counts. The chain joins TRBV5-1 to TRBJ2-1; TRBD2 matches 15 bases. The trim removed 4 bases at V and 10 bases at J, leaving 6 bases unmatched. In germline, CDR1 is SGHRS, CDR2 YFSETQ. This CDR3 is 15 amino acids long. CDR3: CASSLGTSGGREQFF. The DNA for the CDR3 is TGCGCCAGCAGCCTAGGGACTAGCGGGGGGCGAGAGCAGTTCTTC. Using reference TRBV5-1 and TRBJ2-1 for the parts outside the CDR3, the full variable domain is KAGVTQTPRYLIKTRGQQVTLSCSPISGHRSVSWYQQTPGQGLQFLFEYFSETQRNKGNFPGRFSGRQFSNSRSEMNVSTLELGDSALYLCASSLGTSGGREQFFGPGTRLTVL.

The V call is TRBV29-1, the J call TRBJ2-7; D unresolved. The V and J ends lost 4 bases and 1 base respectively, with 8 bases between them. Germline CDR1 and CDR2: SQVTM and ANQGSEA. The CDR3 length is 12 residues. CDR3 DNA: TGCAGCGTTGTAGTAGTTTCCTACGAGCAGTACTTC. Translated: CSVVVVSYEQYF.

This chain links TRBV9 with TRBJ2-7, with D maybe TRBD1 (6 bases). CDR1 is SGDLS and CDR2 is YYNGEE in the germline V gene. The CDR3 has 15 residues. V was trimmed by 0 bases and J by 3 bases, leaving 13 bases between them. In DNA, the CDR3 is TGTGCCAGCAGCGTAGCGCCACAGGGATTCTACGAGCAGTACTTC. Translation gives CASSVAPQGFYEQYF.

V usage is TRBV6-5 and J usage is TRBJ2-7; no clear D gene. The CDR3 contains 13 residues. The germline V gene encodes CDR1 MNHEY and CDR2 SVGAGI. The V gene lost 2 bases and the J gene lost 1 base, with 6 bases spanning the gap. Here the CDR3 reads CASSYAASYEQYF. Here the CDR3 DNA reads TGTGCCAGCAGTTACGCGGCGTCCTACGAGCAGTACTTC.

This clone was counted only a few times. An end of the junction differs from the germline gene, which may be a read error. The CDR3 DNA sequence: TGTGCCAGCAGCCAAGGGGTAGTTGATTTT. As protein: CASSQGVVDF. The chain combines TRBV11-2 with TRBJ2-3; perhaps TRBD1 as D (5 bases). This CDR3 has 10 amino acids. Looked up from germline, CDR1 is SGHAT and CDR2 is FQNNGV.

The CDR3 nucleotides are TGTGCCAGCAGTAGGTCTGGGGCACGAGATCAGCCCCAGCATTTT. Encoded protein: CASSRSGARDQPQHF. The chain recombines TRBV2 with TRBJ1-5; possibly TRBD1 for D (5 bases). Germline V gives CDR1 SNHLY, CDR2 FYNNEI. The length of the CDR3 is 15 residues. The germline V and J ends were trimmed by 5 bases and 5 bases, with 16 bases remaining between them.

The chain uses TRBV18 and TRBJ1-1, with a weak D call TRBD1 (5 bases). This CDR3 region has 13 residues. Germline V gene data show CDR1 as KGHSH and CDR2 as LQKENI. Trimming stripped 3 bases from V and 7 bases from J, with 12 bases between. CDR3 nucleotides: TGTGCCAGCTCACCTCGGACACGTGATGAAGCTTTCTTT. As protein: CASSPRTRDEAFF. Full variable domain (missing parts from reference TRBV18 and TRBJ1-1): NAGVMQNPRHLVRRRGQEARLRCSPMKGHSHVYWYRQLPEEGLKFMVYLQKENIIDESGMPKERFSAEFPKEGPSILRIQQVVRGDSAAYFCASSPRTRDEAFFGQGTRLTVV.

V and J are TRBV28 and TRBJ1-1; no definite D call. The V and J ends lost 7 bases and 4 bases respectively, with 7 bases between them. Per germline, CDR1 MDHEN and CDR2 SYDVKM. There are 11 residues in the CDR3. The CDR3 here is CASTAGTEAFF. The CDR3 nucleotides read TGTGCCAGCACGGCGGGCACTGAAGCTTTCTTT.

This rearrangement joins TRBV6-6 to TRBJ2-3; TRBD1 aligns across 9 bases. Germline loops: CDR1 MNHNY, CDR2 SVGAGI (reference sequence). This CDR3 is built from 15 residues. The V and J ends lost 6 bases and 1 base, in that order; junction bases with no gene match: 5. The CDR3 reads CASRLGQGRTDTQYF. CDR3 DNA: TGTGCCAGCAGACTGGGACAGGGACGCACAGATACGCAGTATTTT.

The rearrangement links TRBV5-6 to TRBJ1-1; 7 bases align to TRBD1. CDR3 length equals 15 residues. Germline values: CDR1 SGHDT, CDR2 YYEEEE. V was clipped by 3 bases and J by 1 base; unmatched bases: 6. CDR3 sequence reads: CASSSTGDPNTEAFF. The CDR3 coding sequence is TGTGCCAGCAGCTCCACAGGGGATCCGAACACTGAAGCTTTCTTT.

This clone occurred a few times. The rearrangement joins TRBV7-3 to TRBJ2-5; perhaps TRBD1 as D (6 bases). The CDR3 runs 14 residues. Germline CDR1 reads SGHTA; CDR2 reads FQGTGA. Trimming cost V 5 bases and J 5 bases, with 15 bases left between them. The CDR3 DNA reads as TGTGCCAGCAGCCCCCCAGGGGAAAGGGAGACCCAGTACTTC. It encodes CASSPPGERETQYF.

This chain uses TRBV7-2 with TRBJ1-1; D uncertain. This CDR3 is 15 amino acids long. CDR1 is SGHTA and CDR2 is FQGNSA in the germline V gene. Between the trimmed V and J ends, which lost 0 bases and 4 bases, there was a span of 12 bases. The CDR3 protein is CASSLAITAPTEAFF. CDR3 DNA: TGTGCCAGCAGCTTAGCGATAACAGCCCCCACTGAAGCTTTCTTT. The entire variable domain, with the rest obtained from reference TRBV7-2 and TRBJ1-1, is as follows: GAGVSQSPSNKVTEKGKDVELRCDPISGHTALYWYRQSLGQGLEFLIYFQGNSAPDKSGLPSDRFSAERTGGSVSTLTIQRTQQEDSAVYLCASSLAITAPTEAFFGQGTRLTVV.

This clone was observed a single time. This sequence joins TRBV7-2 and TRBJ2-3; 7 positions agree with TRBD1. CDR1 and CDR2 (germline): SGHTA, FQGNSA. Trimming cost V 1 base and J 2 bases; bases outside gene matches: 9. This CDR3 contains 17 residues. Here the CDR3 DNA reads TGTGCCAGCAGCTTAGGACCAGGGGGTTCTTACACAGATACGCAGTATTTT. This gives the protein CASSLGPGGSYTDTQYF.

The DNA for the CDR3 is TGTGCCAGCCTATTGCAAGGAGGGCAGACTGAAGCTTTCTTT. Translated, it gives CASLLQGGQTEAFF. The chain couples TRBV6-6 to TRBJ1-1; D gene uncertain. This CDR3 region has 14 residues. Trimming left V 8 bases short and J 5 bases short, with 18 bases between. The germline CDR1 and CDR2 sequences are MNHNY and SVGAGI (reference sequence).